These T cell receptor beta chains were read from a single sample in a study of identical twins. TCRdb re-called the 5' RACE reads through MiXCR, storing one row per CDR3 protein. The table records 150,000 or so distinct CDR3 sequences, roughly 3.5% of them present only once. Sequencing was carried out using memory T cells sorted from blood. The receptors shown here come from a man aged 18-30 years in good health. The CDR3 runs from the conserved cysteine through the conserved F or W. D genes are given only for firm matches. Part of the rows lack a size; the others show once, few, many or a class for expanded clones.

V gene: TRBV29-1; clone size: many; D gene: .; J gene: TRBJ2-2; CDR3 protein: CSVEGGASLNSGELFF; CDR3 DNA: TGCAGCGTTGAAGGCGGGGCCTCATTGAACTCTGGGGAGCTGTTTTTT
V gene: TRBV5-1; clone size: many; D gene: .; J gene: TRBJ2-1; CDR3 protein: CASRETGTSYNEQFF; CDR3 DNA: TGCGCCAGCCGCGAAACAGGGACCTCCTACAATGAGCAGTTCTTC
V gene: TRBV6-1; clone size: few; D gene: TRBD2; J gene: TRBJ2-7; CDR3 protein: CASSPAGAPTYEQYF; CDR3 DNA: TGTGCCAGCAGTCCAGCGGGAGCGCCCACCTACGAGCAGTACTTC
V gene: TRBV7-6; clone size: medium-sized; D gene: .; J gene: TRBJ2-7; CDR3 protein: CASSPRGVAGVEQYF; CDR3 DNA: TGTGCCAGCAGCCCACGCGGGGTGGCAGGGGTCGAGCAGTACTTC
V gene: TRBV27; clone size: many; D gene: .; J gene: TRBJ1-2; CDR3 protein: CASSFLDTGGYTF; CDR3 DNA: TGTGCCAGCAGTTTCCTGGACACAGGCGGCTACACCTTC
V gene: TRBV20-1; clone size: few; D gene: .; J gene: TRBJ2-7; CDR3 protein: CSASVQSTYEQYF; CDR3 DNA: TGCAGTGCTAGTGTACAGTCCACCTACGAGCAGTACTTC
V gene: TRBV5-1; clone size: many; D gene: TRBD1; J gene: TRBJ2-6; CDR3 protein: CASSLWGQEAVLFGANVLTF; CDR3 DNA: TGCGCCAGCAGCTTGTGGGGACAGGAGGCAGTTCTTTTTGGGGCCAACGTCCTGACTTTC
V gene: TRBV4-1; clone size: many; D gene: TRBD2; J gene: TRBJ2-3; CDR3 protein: CASSRSLAGVADTQYF; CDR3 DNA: TGCGCCAGCAGCCGGTCACTAGCGGGAGTTGCAGATACGCAGTATTTT
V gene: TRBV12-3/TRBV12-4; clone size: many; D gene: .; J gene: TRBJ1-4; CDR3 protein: CASLQSGREKLFF; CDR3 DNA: TGTGCCAGCCTTCAGTCGGGTCGTGAAAAACTGTTTTTT
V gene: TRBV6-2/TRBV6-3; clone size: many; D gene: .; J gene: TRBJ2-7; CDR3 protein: CASSFNRAYEQYF; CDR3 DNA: TGTGCCAGCAGTTTTAACAGGGCCTACGAGCAGTACTTC
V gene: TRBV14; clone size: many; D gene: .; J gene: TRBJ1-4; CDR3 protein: CASSPPGRGEKLFF; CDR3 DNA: TGTGCCAGCAGCCCCCCAGGGAGGGGTGAAAAACTGTTTTTT
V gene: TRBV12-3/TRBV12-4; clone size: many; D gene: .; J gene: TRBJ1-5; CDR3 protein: CASSLHGLFQPQHF; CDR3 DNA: TGTGCCAGCAGTTTACACGGGCTGTTTCAGCCCCAGCATTTT
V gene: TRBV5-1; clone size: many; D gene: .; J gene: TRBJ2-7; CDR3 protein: CASSPKEVYEQYF; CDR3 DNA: TGCGCCAGCAGCCCGAAGGAAGTGTACGAGCAGTACTTC
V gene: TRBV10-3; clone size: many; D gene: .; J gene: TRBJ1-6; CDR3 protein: CAITPNYNSPLHF; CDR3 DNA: TGTGCCATCACCCCAAATTATAATTCACCCCTCCACTTT
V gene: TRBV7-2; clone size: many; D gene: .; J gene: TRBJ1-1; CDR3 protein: CASSLRLLPEAFF; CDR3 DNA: TGTGCCAGCAGCTTACGGTTGCTGCCTGAAGCTTTCTTT
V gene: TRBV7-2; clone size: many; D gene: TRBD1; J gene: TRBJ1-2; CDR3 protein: CASSAQLQGLLRGYTF; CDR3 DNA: TGTGCCAGCAGCGCACAGCTACAGGGGCTCCTCCGGGGCTACACCTTC
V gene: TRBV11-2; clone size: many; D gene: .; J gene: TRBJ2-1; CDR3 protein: CASSLEWVGEQFF; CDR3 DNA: TGTGCCAGCAGCTTAGAGTGGGTGGGTGAGCAGTTCTTC
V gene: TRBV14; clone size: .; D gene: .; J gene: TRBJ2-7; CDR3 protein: CASSQLQTNYEQYF; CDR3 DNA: TGTGCCAGCAGCCAACTACAGACTAACTACGAGCAGTACTTC
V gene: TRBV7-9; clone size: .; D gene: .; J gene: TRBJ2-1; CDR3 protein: CASSLVGIDLGNEQFF; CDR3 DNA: TGTGCCAGCAGCTTAGTTGGGATTGATCTAGGCAATGAGCAGTTCTTC
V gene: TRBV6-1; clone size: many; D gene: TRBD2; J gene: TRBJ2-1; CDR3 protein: CASSDGTSPYNEQFF; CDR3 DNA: TGTGCCAGCAGTGACGGGACTAGCCCCTACAATGAGCAGTTCTTC
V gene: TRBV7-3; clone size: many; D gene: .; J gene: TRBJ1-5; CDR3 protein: CASSPNPNQPQHF; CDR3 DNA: TGTGCCAGCAGCCCGAACCCGAATCAGCCCCAGCATTTT
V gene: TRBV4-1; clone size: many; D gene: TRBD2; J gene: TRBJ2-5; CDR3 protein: CASSAGPGLAAETQYF; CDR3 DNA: TGCGCCAGCAGCGCAGGACCGGGACTAGCGGCAGAGACCCAGTACTTC
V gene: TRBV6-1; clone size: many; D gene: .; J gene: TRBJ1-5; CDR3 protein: CASMDTGNQPQHF; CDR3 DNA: TGTGCCAGCATGGACACTGGCAATCAGCCCCAGCATTTT
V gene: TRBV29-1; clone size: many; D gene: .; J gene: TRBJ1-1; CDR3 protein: CSVEGSGAGTEAFF; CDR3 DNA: TGCAGCGTCGAAGGTTCAGGGGCGGGGACTGAAGCTTTCTTT
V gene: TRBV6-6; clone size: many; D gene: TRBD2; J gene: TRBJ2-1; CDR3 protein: CASGLAGGPREFF; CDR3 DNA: TGTGCCAGCGGACTAGCGGGAGGCCCTCGGGAGTTCTTC
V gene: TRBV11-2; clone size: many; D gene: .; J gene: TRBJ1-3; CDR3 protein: CASSQPLIRAALTGNTIYF; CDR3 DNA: TGTGCCAGCAGCCAACCCTTGATAAGGGCAGCCCTCACTGGAAACACCATATATTTT
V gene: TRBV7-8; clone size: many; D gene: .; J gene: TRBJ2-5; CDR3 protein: CASSATQGGVWKTQYF; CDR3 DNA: TGTGCCAGCAGCGCCACACAGGGAGGGGTATGGAAGACCCAGTACTTC
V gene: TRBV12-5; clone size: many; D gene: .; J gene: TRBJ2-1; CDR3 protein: CASGPDVSNEQFF; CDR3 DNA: TGTGCTAGTGGTCCCGACGTCAGCAATGAGCAGTTCTTC
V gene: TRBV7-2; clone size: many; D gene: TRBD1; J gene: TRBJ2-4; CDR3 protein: CASSPRTGLTKNIQYF; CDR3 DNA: TGTGCCAGCAGCCCGCGGACAGGGCTTACCAAAAACATTCAGTACTTC
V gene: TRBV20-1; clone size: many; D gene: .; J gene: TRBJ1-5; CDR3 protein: CSASDSNQPQHF; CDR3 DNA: TGCAGTGCTTCGGATAGCAATCAGCCCCAGCATTTT
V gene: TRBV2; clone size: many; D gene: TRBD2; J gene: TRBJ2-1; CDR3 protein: CASSEWGGTSHRLTEQFF; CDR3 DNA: TGTGCCAGCAGTGAGTGGGGGGGGACTAGCCACCGGTTGACTGAGCAGTTCTTC
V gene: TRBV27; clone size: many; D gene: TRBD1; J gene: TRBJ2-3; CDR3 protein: CASSLGDRGSTDTQYF; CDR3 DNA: TGTGCCAGCAGTTTGGGGGACAGGGGGAGCACAGATACGCAGTATTTT
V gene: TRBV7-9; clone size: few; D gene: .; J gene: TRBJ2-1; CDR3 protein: CASSLSSEQFF; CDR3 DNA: TGTGCCAGCAGCTTAAGTTCTGAGCAGTTCTTC
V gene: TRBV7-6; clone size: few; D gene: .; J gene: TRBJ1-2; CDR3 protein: CASSPPGVYGYTF; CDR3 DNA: TGTGCCAGCAGCCCACCAGGGGTCTATGGCTACACCTTC
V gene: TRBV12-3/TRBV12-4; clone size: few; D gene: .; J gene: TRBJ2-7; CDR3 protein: CASSLPGRYSREQYF; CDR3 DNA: TGTGCCAGCAGTTTACCGGGACGATATTCCCGCGAGCAGTACTTC
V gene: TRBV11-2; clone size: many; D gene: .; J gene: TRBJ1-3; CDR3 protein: CASSLGRSSGNTIYF; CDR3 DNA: TGTGCCAGCAGCTTAGGACGGAGCTCTGGAAACACCATATATTTT
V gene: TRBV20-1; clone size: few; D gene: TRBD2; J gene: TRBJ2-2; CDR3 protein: CSARRLAPGELFF; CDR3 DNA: TGCAGTGCCCGCCGACTAGCTCCCGGGGAGCTGTTTTTT
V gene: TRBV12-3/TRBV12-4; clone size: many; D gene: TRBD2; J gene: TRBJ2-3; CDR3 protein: CASITGGADTQYF; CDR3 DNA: TGTGCCAGCATCACGGGGGGGGCAGATACGCAGTATTTT
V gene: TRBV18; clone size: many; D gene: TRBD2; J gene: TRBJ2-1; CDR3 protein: CASSPRGLAGGYNEQFF; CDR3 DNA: TGTGCCAGCTCACCCAGAGGACTAGCGGGAGGGTACAATGAGCAGTTCTTC
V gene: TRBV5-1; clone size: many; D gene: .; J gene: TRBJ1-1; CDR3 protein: CASSPPGGTADTEAFF; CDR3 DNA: TGCGCCAGCAGCCCCCCTGGGGGGACCGCGGACACTGAAGCTTTCTTT
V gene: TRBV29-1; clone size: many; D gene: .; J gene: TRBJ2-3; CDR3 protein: CSHGADTQYF; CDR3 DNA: TGCAGTCATGGCGCAGATACGCAGTATTTT
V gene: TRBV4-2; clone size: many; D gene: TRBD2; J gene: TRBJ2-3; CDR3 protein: CASSHRVAGGGSDTQYF; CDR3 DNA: TGTGCCAGCAGCCACCGGGTAGCGGGAGGAGGTTCAGATACGCAGTATTTT
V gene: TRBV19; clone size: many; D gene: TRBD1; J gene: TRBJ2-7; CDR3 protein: CASSSGQDREQYF; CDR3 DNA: TGTGCCAGTAGCTCGGGACAGGACCGCGAGCAGTACTTC
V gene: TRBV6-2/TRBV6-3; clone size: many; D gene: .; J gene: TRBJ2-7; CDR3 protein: CASSFSHEQYF; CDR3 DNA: TGTGCCAGCAGTTTCAGCCACGAGCAGTACTTC
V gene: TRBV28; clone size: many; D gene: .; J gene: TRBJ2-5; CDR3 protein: CASWRNDQETQYF; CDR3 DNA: TGTGCCAGCTGGCGAAACGATCAAGAGACCCAGTACTTC
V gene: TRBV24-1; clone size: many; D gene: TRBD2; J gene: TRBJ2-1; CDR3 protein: CATSEFGTRGPSEQFF; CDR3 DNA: TGTGCCACCAGTGAGTTCGGGACTAGGGGCCCCAGTGAGCAGTTCTTC
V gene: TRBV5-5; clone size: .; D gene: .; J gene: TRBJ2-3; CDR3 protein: CASSLRPGAEDTQYF; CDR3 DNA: TGTGCCAGCAGCTTGCGTCCGGGAGCAGAAGATACGCAGTATTTT
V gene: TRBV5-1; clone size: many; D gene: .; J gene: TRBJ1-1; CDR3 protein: CASSLEGPEEAFF; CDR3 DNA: TGCGCCAGCAGCTTGGAGGGGCCAGAGGAAGCTTTCTTT
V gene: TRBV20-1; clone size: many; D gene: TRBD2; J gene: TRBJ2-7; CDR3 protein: CSATRDYTYEQYF; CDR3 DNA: TGCAGTGCTACCCGGGACTATACCTACGAGCAGTACTTC
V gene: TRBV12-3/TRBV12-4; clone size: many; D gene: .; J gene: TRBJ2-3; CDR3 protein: CASSFFSNKDTDTQYF; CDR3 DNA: TGTGCCAGCAGTTTCTTCTCAAATAAGGACACAGATACGCAGTATTTT
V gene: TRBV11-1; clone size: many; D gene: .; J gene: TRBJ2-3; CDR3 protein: CASSPTNSPVLAYHTQYF; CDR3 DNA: TGTGCCAGCAGCCCCACTAACTCGCCGGTCCTAGCGTATCATACGCAGTATTTT
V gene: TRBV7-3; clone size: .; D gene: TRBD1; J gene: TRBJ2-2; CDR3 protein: CASNQGVDTGELFF; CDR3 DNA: TGTGCCAGCAATCAGGGGGTAGACACCGGGGAGCTGTTTTTT